The entry below describes one T cell receptor beta chain. Its recognized antigen is unknown. No quality values exist for individual bases; no much larger clone is one base distant. This entry belongs to a study of metastatic and nonmetastatic thyroid tumors (TCRdb year 2020). The study in broad terms: The researchers compared repertoires between peripheral blood samples and tumor or nodule tissue samples from patients with malignant or benign thyroid disease.

Overall study results and their limits: In both blood and tumor samples, malignant tumors were reported to have significantly higher TCR beta diversity than benign nodules.

Library preparation used PCR. This sample was sequenced with an Illumina HiSeq 4000. High-throughput sequencing was used to profile the TCR beta-chain CDR3 region of every patient. In the original analysis: The researchers built a classifier to tell apart papillary thyroid cancer patients with distant metastasis, based on CDR3 differences among clinicopathological groups. The Shannon index was used to measure repertoire diversity, and the Morisita-Horn index was used to measure how similar tumor and blood repertoires were. TCRdb reanalyzed the raw reads on its own, using fastp at Q25 for trimming and MiXCR for clone calling, and kept in-frame beta chains. The V and J calls reflect TCRdb's pipeline rather than the authors' work. In this sample the table shows about 21,000 clones, approximately 28% of which occur a single time. 11% to 15% of the sample rests with the top ten. Before undergoing thyroid surgery, none of the patients had been given any kind of treatment. Using T-cell receptor beta sequencing, the researchers looked back retrospectively at clinical samples from patients, gathered between the early 2010s and the late 2010s.

This TCR was recovered from a male donor with papillary thyroid cancer or a benign thyroid nodule (not recorded which). Some clones in this sample may be carry-over from other donors' samples. Sequencing used tumor tissue.

CDR3 sequence: CAWSKGSSYEQYF. The sequenced DNA is TGTGCCTGGAGTAAGGGATCCTCCTACGAGCAGTACTTC. The sequence links TRBV30 to TRBJ2-7; no D segment can be confidently identified. From a lookup of the germline V gene (reference sequence), CDR1 and CDR2 are GTSNPN and SVGIG. Deletion took 2 bases off V and 0 bases off J, with a span of 8 bases between the germline ends. From the cysteine up to the phenylalanine, the CDR3 has a length of 13 residues. The retained sequence is limited to the CDR3, 39 bases, with the frame set at the first base.